Included here is one T cell receptor beta chain sequence, with context. Assay used: immunoSEQ multiplex PCR; TCRdb lists only in-frame clones, some missing. Here the sample spans some 57,000 clones, less than 80% being singletons. The source of the sample is a study of memory CD4+ T cells and cytomegalovirus serostatus. This CDR3 has 14 amino acids. From germline, CDR1 is LNHNV and CDR2 YYDKDF (reference sequence). J was trimmed by 2 bases and V by 3 bases; bases with no gene match: 0. Single viable CD3+CD4+CD8-CD45RO+ cells were sorted as the memory CD4+ T cells. Specimen: memory CD4+ T cells from blood. The TCR sequence derives from an adult in good health and CMV-seronegative. This rearrangement joins TRBV15 to TRBJ2-1; TRBD2 matches at 8 bases. The CDR3 reads CATSSGRAYNEQFF. The CDR3, as DNA: TGTGCCACCAGCAGCGGGAGGGCCTACAATGAGCAGTTCTTC. The full variable domain, completed using reference TRBV15 and TRBJ2-1, is DAMVIQNPRYQVTQFGKPVTLSCSQTLNHNVMYWYQQKSSQAPKLLFHYYDKDFNNEADTPDNFQSRRPNTSFCFLDIRSPGLGDTAMYLCATSSGRAYNEQFFGPGTRLTVL.